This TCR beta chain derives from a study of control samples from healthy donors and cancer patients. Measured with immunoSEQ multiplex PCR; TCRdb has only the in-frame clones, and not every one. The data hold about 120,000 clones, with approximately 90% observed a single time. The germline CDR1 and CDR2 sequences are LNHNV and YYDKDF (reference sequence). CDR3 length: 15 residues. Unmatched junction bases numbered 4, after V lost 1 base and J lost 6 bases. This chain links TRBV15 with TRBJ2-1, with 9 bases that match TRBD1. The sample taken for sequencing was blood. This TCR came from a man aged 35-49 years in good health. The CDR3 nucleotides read TGTGCCACCAGCAGAGGCCGGGACAGGGTCAATGAGCAGTTCTTC. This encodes CATSRGRDRVNEQFF.